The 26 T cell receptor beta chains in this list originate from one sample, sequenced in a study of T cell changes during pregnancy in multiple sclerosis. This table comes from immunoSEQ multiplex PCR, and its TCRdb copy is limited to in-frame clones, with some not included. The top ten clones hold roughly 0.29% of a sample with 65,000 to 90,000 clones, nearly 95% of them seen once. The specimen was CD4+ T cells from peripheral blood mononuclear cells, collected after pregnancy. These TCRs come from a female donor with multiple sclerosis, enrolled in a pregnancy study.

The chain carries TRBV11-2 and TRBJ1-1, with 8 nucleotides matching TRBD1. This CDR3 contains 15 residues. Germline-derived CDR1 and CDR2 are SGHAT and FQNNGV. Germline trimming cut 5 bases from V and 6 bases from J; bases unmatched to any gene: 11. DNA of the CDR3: TGTGCCAGCAGCCCCAGGATGACAGGGGTGCCTGAAGCTTTCTTT. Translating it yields CASSPRMTGVPEAFF.

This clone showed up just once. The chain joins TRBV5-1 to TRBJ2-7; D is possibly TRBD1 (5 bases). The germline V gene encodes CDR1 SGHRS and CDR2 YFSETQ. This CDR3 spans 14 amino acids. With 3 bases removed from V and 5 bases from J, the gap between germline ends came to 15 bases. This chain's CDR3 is CASSSPTASHEQYF. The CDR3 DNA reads TGCGCCAGCAGCTCCCCGACAGCTTCTCACGAGCAGTACTTC.

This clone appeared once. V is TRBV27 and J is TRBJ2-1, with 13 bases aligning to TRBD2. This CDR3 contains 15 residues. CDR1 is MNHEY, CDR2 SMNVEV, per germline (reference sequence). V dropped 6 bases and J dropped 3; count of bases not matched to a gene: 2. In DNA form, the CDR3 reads TGTGCCAGCAGGGGACTAGCGGGGTACTACAATGAGCAGTTCTTC. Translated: CASRGLAGYYNEQFF.

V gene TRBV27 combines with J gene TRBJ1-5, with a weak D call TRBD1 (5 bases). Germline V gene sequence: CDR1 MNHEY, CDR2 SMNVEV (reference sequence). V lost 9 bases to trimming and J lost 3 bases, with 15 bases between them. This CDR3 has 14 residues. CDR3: CARVQGPHNQPQHF. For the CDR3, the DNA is TGTGCCAGAGTCCAGGGCCCCCACAATCAGCCCCAGCATTTT.

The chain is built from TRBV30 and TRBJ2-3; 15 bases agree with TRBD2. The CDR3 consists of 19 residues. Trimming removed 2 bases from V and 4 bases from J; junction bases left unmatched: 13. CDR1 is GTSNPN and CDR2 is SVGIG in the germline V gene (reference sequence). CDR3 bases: TGTGCCTGGAGTCGAACGACCCGGACTAGCGGGAGGGCCCCAGATACGCAGTATTTT. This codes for CAWSRTTRTSGRAPDTQYF.

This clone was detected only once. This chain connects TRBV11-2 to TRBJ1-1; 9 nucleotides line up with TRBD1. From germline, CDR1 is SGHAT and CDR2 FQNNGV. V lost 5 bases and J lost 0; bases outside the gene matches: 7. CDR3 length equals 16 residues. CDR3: CASSRQGGALNTEAFF. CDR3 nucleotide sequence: TGTGCCAGCAGCCGACAGGGGGGAGCCCTGAACACTGAAGCTTTCTTT.

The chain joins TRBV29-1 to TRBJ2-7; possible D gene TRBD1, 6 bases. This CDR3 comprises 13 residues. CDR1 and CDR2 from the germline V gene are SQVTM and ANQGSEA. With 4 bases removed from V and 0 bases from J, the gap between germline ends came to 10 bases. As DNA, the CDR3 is TGCAGCGTTGTGGCAGGGGCCTCCTACGAGCAGTACTTC. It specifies CSVVAGASYEQYF.

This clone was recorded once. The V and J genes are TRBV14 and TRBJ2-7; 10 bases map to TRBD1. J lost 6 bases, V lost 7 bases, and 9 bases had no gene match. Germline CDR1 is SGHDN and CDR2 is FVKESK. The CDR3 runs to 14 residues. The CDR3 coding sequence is TGTGCCAGCACCCGGACAGGGGGAATATCCGAGCAGTACTTC. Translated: CASTRTGGISEQYF.

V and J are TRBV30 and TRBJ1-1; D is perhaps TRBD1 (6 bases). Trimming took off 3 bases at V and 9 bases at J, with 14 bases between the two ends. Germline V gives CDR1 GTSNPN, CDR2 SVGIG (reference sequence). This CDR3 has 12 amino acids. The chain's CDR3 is CAWRQRGRQAFF. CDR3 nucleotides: TGTGCCTGGAGGCAGCGGGGGCGACAAGCTTTCTTT.

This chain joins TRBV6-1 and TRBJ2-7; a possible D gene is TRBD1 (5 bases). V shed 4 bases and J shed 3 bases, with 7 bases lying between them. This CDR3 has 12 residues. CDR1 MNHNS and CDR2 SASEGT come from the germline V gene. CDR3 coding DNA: TGTGCCAGCAGTGGAACAGGCTACGAGCAGTACTTC. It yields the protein CASSGTGYEQYF.

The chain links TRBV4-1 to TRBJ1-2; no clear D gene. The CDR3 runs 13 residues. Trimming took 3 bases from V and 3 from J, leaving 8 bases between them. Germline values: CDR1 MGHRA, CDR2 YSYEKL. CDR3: CASSQLRDYGYTF. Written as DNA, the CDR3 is TGCGCCAGCAGCCAGCTCCGGGACTATGGCTACACCTTC.

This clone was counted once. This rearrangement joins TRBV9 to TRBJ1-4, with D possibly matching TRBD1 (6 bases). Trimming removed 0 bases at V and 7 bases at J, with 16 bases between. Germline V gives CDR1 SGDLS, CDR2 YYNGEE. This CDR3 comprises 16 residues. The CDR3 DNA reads TGTGCCAGCAGCGTAGGGGCCTCACAGGGCGGTGAAAAACTGTTTTTT. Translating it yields CASSVGASQGGEKLFF.

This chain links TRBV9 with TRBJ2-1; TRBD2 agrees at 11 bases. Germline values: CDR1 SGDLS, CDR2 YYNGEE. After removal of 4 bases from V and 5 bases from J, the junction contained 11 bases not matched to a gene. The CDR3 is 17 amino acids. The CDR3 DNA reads TGTGCCAGCAGCCCCCCGGGGGGGACTAGCGGACACAATGAGCAGTTCTTC. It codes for CASSPPGGTSGHNEQFF. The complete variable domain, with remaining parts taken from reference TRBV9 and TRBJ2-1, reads DSGVTQTPKHLITATGQRVTLRCSPRSGDLSVYWYQQSLDQGLQFLIQYYNGEERAKGNILERFSAQQFPDLHSELNLSSLELGDSALYFCASSPPGGTSGHNEQFFGPGTRLTVL.

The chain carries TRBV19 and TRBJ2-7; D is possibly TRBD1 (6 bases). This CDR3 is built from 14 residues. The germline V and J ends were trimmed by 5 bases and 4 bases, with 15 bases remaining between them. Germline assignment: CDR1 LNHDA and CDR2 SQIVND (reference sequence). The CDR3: CASSPKGQLYEQYF. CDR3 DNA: TGTGCCAGTAGTCCCAAAGGACAGCTTTACGAGCAGTACTTC.

CDR3 sequence reads: CASSVTGAYTF. The DNA of the CDR3 is TGTGCCAGCAGTGTGACAGGAGCCTACACCTTC. The chain uses TRBV6-1 and TRBJ1-2; D is perhaps TRBD1 (6 bases). This CDR3 comprises 11 residues. The germline CDR1 and CDR2 sequences are MNHNS and SASEGT. With 4 bases removed from V and 10 bases from J, the gap between germline ends came to 10 bases.

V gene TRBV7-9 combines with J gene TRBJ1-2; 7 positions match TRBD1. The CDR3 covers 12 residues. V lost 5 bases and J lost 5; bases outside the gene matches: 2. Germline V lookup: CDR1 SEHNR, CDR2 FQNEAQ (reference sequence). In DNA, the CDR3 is TGTGCCAGCAGCCGGACAGGTTATGGCTACACCTTC. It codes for CASSRTGYGYTF.

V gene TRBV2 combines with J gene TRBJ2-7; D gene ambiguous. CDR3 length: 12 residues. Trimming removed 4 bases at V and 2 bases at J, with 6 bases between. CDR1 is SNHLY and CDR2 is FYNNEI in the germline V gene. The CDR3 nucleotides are TGTGCCAGCAGTGTCCAGGCCTACGAGCAGTACTTC. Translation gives CASSVQAYEQYF.

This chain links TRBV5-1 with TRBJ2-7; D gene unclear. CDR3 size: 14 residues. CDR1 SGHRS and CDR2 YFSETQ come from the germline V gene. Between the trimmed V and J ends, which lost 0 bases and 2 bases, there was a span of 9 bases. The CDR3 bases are TGCGCCAGCAGCTTGGACACCCTCACCTACGAGCAGTACTTC. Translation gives CASSLDTLTYEQYF.

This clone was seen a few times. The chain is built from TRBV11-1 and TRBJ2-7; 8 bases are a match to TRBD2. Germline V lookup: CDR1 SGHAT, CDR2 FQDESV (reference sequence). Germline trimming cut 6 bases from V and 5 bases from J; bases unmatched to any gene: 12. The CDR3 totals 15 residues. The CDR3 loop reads CASRAFSGGVNEQYF. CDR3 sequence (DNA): TGTGCCAGCAGGGCTTTTTCCGGGGGGGTCAACGAGCAGTACTTC.

CDR3 in DNA: TGCGCCAGCAGTCTATCGTACCGGGACAGCGACTACGAGCAGTACTTC. Its translation is CASSLSYRDSDYEQYF. V and J are TRBV23-1 and TRBJ2-7; 7 nucleotides agree with TRBD1. TRBV23-1 is marked as an open reading frame, function uncertain. The CDR3 loop spans 16 amino acids. V trimming: 4 bases; J trimming: 3 bases; junction bases outside the gene matches: 12.

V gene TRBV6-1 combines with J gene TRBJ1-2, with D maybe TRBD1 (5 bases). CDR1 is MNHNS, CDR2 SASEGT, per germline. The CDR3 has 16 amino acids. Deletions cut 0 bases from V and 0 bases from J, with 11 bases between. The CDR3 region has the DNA TGTGCCAGCAGTGAAGCGCTCGGGGGTACTAACTATGGCTACACCTTC. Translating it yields CASSEALGGTNYGYTF.

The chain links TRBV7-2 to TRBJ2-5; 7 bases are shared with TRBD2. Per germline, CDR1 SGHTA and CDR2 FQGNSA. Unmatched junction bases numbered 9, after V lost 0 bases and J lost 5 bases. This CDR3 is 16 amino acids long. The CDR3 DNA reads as TGTGCCAGCAGCTTAGCGGGGCGGGGGAGAGAGGAGACCCAGTACTTC. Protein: CASSLAGRGREETQYF.

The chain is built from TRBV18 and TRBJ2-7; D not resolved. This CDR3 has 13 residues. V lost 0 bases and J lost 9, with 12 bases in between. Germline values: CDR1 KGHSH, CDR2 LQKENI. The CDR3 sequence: CASSPPSARGQYF. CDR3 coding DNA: TGTGCCAGCTCACCACCGAGTGCCCGAGGGCAGTACTTC. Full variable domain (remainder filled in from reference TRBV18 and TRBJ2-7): NAGVMQNPRHLVRRRGQEARLRCSPMKGHSHVYWYRQLPEEGLKFMVYLQKENIIDESGMPKERFSAEFPKEGPSILRIQQVVRGDSAAYFCASSPPSARGQYFGPGTRLTVT.

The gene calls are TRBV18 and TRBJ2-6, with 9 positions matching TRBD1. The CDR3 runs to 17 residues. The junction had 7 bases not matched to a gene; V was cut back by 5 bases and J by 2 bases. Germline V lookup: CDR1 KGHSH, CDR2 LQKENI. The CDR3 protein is CASSSDRQGAGANVLTF. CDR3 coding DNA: TGTGCCAGCTCATCAGACCGACAGGGGGCTGGGGCCAACGTCCTGACTTTC. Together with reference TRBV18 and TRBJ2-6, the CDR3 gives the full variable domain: NAGVMQNPRHLVRRRGQEARLRCSPMKGHSHVYWYRQLPEEGLKFMVYLQKENIIDESGMPKERFSAEFPKEGPSILRIQQVVRGDSAAYFCASSSDRQGAGANVLTFGAGSRLTVL.

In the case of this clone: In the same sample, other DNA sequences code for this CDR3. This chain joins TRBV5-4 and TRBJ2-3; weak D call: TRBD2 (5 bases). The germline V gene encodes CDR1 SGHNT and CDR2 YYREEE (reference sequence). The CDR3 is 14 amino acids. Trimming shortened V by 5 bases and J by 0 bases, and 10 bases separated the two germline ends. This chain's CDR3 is CASRRGPSTDTQYF. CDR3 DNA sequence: TGTGCCAGCAGGCGAGGGCCTAGCACAGATACGCAGTATTTT.

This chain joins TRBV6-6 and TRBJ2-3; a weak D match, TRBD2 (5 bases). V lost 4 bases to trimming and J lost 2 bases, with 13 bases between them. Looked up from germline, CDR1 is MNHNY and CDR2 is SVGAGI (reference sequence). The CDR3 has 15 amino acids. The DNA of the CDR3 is TGTGCCAGCAGTTTCGACGGACTGTCCACAGATACGCAGTATTTT. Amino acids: CASSFDGLSTDTQYF.